Following are 9 T cell receptor beta chains from one sample sequenced in a study of neurological immune-mediated disorders. TCRdb called the 5' RACE reads again in MiXCR, with one record for every CDR3 protein. The sample comprises about 33,000 distinct CDR3 sequences, around 1.5% of which are singletons, and nearly 9.5% rests with the top ten. Sample: PBMCs. The receptors here all came from a woman aged 25-40 years with multiple sclerosis.

This clonotype was counted many times. This chain links TRBV9 with TRBJ2-1; 8 positions agree with TRBD1. Germline CDR1 and CDR2: SGDLS and YYNGEE. This CDR3 spans 15 amino acids. The V gene end was trimmed by 3 bases and the J gene end by 3 bases; junction bases not matched to a gene: 5. In DNA form, the CDR3 reads TGTGCCAGCAGCGCGTGGACAGGGAACTACAATGAGCAGTTCTTC. Translating gives CASSAWTGNYNEQFF.

This clonotype was seen many times. The DNA of the CDR3 is TGCGCCAGCAGCTGGGGGCATGGGGGGCCGCGCACAGATACGCAGTATTTT. Protein: CASSWGHGGPRTDTQYF. The chain links TRBV5-1 to TRBJ2-3; D is tentatively TRBD1 or TRBD2 (6 bases each). V gave up 3 bases and J gave up 1 base, with 18 bases separating them. Germline CDR1 SGHRS, CDR2 YFSETQ. The CDR3 extends over 17 amino acids.

This clonotype came up many times. The V and J genes are TRBV15 and TRBJ1-4; D not resolved. CDR1 is LNHNV and CDR2 is YYDKDF in the germline V gene (reference sequence). This CDR3 spans 14 amino acids. The V end was cut by 3 bases, the J end by 5 bases, with 10 bases between. The CDR3, as DNA: TGTGCCACCAGCAGTAGGCAGATAAATGAAAAACTGTTTTTT. Translated, it gives CATSSRQINEKLFF.

The table lists this clonotype with many counts. The chain couples TRBV20-1 to TRBJ2-7; 11 nucleotides align to TRBD1. The V gene end was trimmed by 3 bases and the J gene end by 3 bases; junction bases not matched to a gene: 16. The CDR3 sequence is 18 residues long. In germline, CDR1 is DFQATT, CDR2 SNEGSKA (reference sequence). This CDR3 is CSASSGTGGIAGRYEQYF. DNA of the CDR3: TGCAGTGCTAGCTCCGGGACAGGGGGGATAGCGGGTCGCTACGAGCAGTACTTC.

This clonotype was detected many times. The rearrangement joins TRBV7-2 to TRBJ2-3; 8 positions match TRBD2. This CDR3 is 16 amino acids long. In germline, CDR1 is SGHTA, CDR2 FQGNSA. V dropped 5 bases and J dropped 3; count of bases not matched to a gene: 10. CDR3 DNA: TGTGCCAGCAGCGCCGGGCTAGCGGGTGGGACAGATACGCAGTATTTT. This sequence encodes CASSAGLAGGTDTQYF.

This clonotype was seen many times. The V gene is TRBV20-1, the J gene TRBJ2-1; 13 bases match TRBD2. CDR3 length: 13 amino acids. CDR1 is DFQATT and CDR2 is SNEGSKA in the germline V gene (reference sequence). CDR3 protein: CSLTSGGAREQFF. For the CDR3, the DNA is TGCAGCCTCACTAGCGGGGGGGCCCGTGAGCAGTTCTTC.

This clonotype was detected ten times or more. The chain couples TRBV20-1 to TRBJ2-2; the match to TRBD1 covers 9 bases. Germline V gives CDR1 DFQATT, CDR2 SNEGSKA (reference sequence). The V and J ends lost 5 bases and 7 bases, in that order; junction bases with no gene match: 5. This CDR3 is built from 13 residues. The CDR3: CSAYRGRGGELFF. The CDR3 bases are TGCAGTGCTTACAGGGGGCGCGGCGGGGAGCTGTTTTTT.

This clonotype was seen many times. The gene calls are TRBV11-2 and TRBJ2-3; D is perhaps TRBD2 (5 bases). The CDR3 extends over 14 amino acids. Per the germline V gene, CDR1 is SGHAT and CDR2 is FQNNGV. Trimming removed 3 bases from V and 0 bases from J, with 7 bases in between. The CDR3 protein is CASSFGLSTDTQYF. CDR3 nucleotides: TGTGCCAGCAGCTTCGGACTTAGCACAGATACGCAGTATTTT.

This clonotype was detected ten times or more. The CDR3 protein is CRAHRPGGYEQYF. The CDR3 DNA sequence: TGCAGAGCCCACCGTCCGGGCGGCTACGAGCAGTACTTC. The rearrangement uses TRBV20-1 and TRBJ2-7; no clear D. The length of the CDR3 is 13 residues. Per the germline V gene, CDR1 is DFQATT and CDR2 is SNEGSKA (reference sequence).